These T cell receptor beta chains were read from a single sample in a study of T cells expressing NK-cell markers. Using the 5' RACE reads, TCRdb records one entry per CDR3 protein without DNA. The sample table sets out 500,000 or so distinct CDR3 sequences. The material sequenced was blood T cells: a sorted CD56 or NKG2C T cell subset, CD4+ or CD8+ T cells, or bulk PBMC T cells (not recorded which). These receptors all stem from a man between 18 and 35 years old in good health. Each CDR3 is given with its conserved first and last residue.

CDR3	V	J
CATRGTGLGNEQFF	TRBV15	TRBJ2-1
CASSLIGKKIYEQYF	TRBV27	TRBJ2-7
CASSRLTGYTGELFF	TRBV5-5	TRBJ2-2
CASSWGTGGVTRYNEQFF	TRBV6-5	TRBJ2-1
CSVGDRVDYGYTF	TRBV29-1	TRBJ1-2
CASSVGGAGNTEAFF	TRBV5-1	TRBJ1-1
CASSSGQAEQYF	TRBV6-5	TRBJ2-7
CSDSGGIGYTF	TRBV29-1	TRBJ1-2
CASSLSIGANSPLHF	TRBV27	TRBJ1-6
CASSLESLANNEQFF	TRBV7-6	TRBJ2-1
CSAIPHSSYNEQFF	TRBV20-1	TRBJ2-1
CSARDPPSGTYYEQYF	TRBV20-1	TRBJ2-7
CASSARQARNYEQYF	TRBV18	TRBJ2-7
CASRMAGGVQDTQYF	TRBV27	TRBJ2-3
CASSPGGVGEQFF	TRBV6-1	TRBJ2-1
CASPLFPGAFF	TRBV6-1	TRBJ1-1
CASSPRTEAFF	TRBV28	TRBJ1-1
CASSQDVGINYGYTF	TRBV4-3	TRBJ1-2
CASSVASSPSIYEQFF	TRBV6-1	TRBJ2-1
CASSQEQGLAKNIQYF	TRBV4-2	TRBJ2-4
CSVVRENIQYF	TRBV29-1	TRBJ2-4
CASSLLEGTGETQYF	TRBV18	TRBJ2-5
CASSLAPRDTQYF	TRBV7-8	TRBJ2-3
CSVESGPSTDTQYF	TRBV29-1	TRBJ2-3
CAGRSTTNEKLFF	TRBV5-1	TRBJ1-4
CATSDRPDAQYF	TRBV24-1	TRBJ2-3
CASKPGLGGRETQYF	TRBV4-1	TRBJ2-5
CAAKRFNSGNTIYF	TRBV30	TRBJ1-3
CASSLAYRTEQYF	TRBV7-6	TRBJ2-7
CASSLSIGNTIYF	TRBV28	TRBJ1-3
CASTPASTDTQYF	TRBV19	TRBJ2-3
CASSLGLRLTLQETQYF	TRBV5-1	TRBJ2-5
CSAMTGMLAKNIQYF	TRBV20-1	TRBJ2-4
CASSPGGSVAETQYF	TRBV5-6	TRBJ2-5
CASSFYRGATEAFF	TRBV5-1	TRBJ1-1
CASSPPTGRATGELFF	TRBV27	TRBJ2-2
CASSFRQGTSYNEQFF	TRBV12-3/TRBV12-4	TRBJ2-1
CASSSISGTGELFF	TRBV27	TRBJ2-2
CSVVPAGGTFGHNEQFF	TRBV29-1	TRBJ2-1
CASSTSAFNSNQPQHF	TRBV19	TRBJ1-5
CASTSGVRTYEQYF	TRBV6-2/TRBV6-3	TRBJ2-7
CASSSGLAGTVEQYF	TRBV5-1	TRBJ2-7
CASSVTRTGEAFF	TRBV9	TRBJ1-1
CASSSTGGVGETQYF	TRBV7-9	TRBJ2-5
CASSVARAGGTGELFF	TRBV9	TRBJ2-2
CASSSPGNKNIQYF	TRBV11-2	TRBJ2-4
CASRPGGDYTGELFF	TRBV6-1	TRBJ2-2
CASSLALRGIGELFF	TRBV7-8	TRBJ2-2
CASSLSGTGISGANVLTF	TRBV28	TRBJ2-6
CASSPGQGRRSYNEQFF	TRBV11-2	TRBJ2-1
CASSVNPDPDSVQPQHF	TRBV9	TRBJ1-5
CASSLYGTDNEQFF	TRBV12-3/TRBV12-4	TRBJ2-1
CASSFGSGLTDEQYF	TRBV5-1	TRBJ2-7
CASSYGTSEETQYF	TRBV6-5	TRBJ2-5
CASSPDRVGNQPQHF	TRBV18	TRBJ1-5
CATSDLRGNTGELFF	TRBV24-1	TRBJ2-2
CASSPTGTTQTHTQYF	TRBV12-3/TRBV12-4	TRBJ2-3
CASSSGSSFGDEQFF	TRBV6-4	TRBJ2-1
CASSLGLAGVKADTQYF	TRBV7-3	TRBJ2-3